These 7 T cell receptor beta chains came from one sample sequenced in a study of neurological immune-mediated disorders (dated by TCRdb to about 2019). The receptor library was made with 5' RACE. For sequencing, an Illumina HiSeq 2500 was employed. Clones were called with MiXCR by TCRdb after fastp trimmed the public reads at Q25, and only in-frame beta chains were retained. For every CDR3 protein sequence, its rows merge into one entry that carries the most common genes and DNA. In this sample the table shows 75,000 to 90,000 distinct CDR3 sequences, 10% of which occur a single time. The ten largest clones capture roughly 2% of the sample. The specimen was PBMCs. The source of these receptors is a man in his forties or fifties in good health.

This clonotype was picked up many times. This chain uses TRBV3-1 with TRBJ2-5; D may be TRBD2 (6 bases). CDR1 is LGHDT and CDR2 is YNNKEL in the germline V gene (reference sequence). The CDR3 loop spans 14 amino acids. The V and J ends lost 2 bases and 2 bases respectively, with 9 bases between them. This chain's CDR3 is CASSQPGLQETQYF. CDR3 nucleotides: TGTGCCAGCAGCCAACCGGGACTGCAAGAGACCCAGTACTTC.

Many counts were recorded for this clonotype. The V call is TRBV27, the J call TRBJ2-5; possibly TRBD2 for D (6 bases). Germline V lookup: CDR1 MNHEY, CDR2 SMNVEV (reference sequence). This CDR3 is built from 17 residues. Trimming shortened V by 8 bases and J by 3 bases, and 25 bases separated the two germline ends. In DNA, the CDR3 is TGTGCCAGCTCACAAGAATACCCGACTAGGGTGAAAGAGACCCAGTACTTC. Protein sequence: CASSQEYPTRVKETQYF.

This clonotype was found many times. The chain employs TRBV9 and TRBJ1-4; the D is unclear. V dropped 0 bases and J dropped 0 bases, with 6 bases sitting between them. Germline V lookup: CDR1 SGDLS, CDR2 YYNGEE. The CDR3 is made up of 15 amino acids. The CDR3 loop reads CASSVGAATNEKLFF. In DNA form, the CDR3 reads TGTGCCAGCAGCGTAGGGGCAGCAACTAATGAAAAACTGTTTTTT.

This clonotype was counted many times. This sequence joins TRBV5-1 and TRBJ1-4, with D possibly being TRBD1 (5 bases). Germline CDR1 SGHRS, CDR2 YFSETQ. The CDR3 loop spans 16 amino acids. V was shortened by 0 bases and J by 8 bases, with 17 bases between the two germline ends. This CDR3 reads CASSLARTAAGEKLFF. CDR3 bases: TGCGCCAGCAGCTTGGCGCGAACAGCGGCAGGGGAAAAACTGTTTTTT.

The table lists this clonotype with a few counts. In DNA, the CDR3 is TGTGCCAGCAGCTCGGTGTCGGGGGAGCAGTACTTC. This translates into CASSSVSGEQYF. The rearrangement joins TRBV7-8 to TRBJ2-7, with a possible D match to TRBD2 (5 bases). Germline CDR1 SGHVS, CDR2 FQNEAQ. This CDR3 comprises 12 residues. Trimming took 4 bases from V and 7 from J, leaving 11 bases between them.

In its sample, this clonotype was seen many times. The gene calls are TRBV29-1 and TRBJ2-2; D tentatively reads TRBD1 or TRBD2 (6 bases each). CDR1 SQVTM and CDR2 ANQGSEA come from the germline V gene. This CDR3 has 16 amino acids. V was trimmed by 7 bases and J by 3 bases, leaving 21 bases between them. The CDR3 bases are TGCAGCGCGGAACCTTGGGGGGCTGAAGACACCGGGGAGCTGTTTTTT. It encodes CSAEPWGAEDTGELFF.

Only a few counts were recorded for this clonotype. The chain carries TRBV7-9 and TRBJ1-5, with D unclear. The CDR3 spans 14 residues. V was cut by 8 bases and J by 1 base, with 12 bases left in between. CDR1 is SEHNR and CDR2 is FQNEAQ in the germline V gene (reference sequence). The CDR3 DNA reads as TGTGCCAGCTTGCGCGGCGGGAGCAATCAGCCCCAGCATTTT. It codes for CASLRGGSNQPQHF.